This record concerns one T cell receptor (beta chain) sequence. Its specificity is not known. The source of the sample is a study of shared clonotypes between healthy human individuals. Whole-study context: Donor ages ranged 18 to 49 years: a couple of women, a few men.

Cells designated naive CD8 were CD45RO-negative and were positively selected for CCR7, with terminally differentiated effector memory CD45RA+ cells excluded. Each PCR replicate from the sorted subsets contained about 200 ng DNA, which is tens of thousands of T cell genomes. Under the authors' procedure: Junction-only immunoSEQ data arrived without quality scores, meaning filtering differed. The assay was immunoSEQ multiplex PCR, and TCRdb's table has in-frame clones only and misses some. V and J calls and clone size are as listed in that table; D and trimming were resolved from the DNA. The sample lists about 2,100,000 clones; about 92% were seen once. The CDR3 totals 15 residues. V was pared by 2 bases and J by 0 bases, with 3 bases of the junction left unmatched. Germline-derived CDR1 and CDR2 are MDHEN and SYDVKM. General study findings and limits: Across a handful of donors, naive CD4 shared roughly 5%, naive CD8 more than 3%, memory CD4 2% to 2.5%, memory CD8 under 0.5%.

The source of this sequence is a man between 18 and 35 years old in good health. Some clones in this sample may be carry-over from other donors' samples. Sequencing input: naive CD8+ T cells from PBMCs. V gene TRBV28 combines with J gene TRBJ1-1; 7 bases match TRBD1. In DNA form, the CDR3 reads TGTGCCAGCAGTTTAGGAGGGGGCTTGAACACTGAAGCTTTCTTT. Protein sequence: CASSLGGGLNTEAFF.